Listed below are T cell receptor beta chains from one sample, sequenced in a study of T cell repertoires in cytomegalovirus infection. TCRdb processed the reads anew with MiXCR; each CDR3 protein has one entry. The sample lists 600,000 to 800,000 distinct CDR3 sequences; approximately 25% were seen once. The specimen was CD8+ T cells from PBMCs. These receptors came from a human donor in good health (CMV status not recorded). Some clones in this sample may be carry-over from other donors' samples. CDR3s include the opening cysteine and the closing phenylalanine or tryptophan. D genes are given only for firm matches. Clone size, where shown, is once, few, many, or a class for clones that have expanded.

d_gene: TRBD1
j_gene: TRBJ1-2
v_gene: TRBV19
abundance: few
CDR3nt: TGTGCCAGTTGGGCCGCGACAGGGGAGCGGTATGGCTACACCTTC
CDR3aa: CASWAATGERYGYTF

d_gene: -
j_gene: TRBJ2-1
v_gene: TRBV4-1
abundance: -
CDR3nt: TGCGCCAGCAGCCGAAACCATGGACAGAACTCCTACAATGAGCAGTTCTTC
CDR3aa: CASSRNHGQNSYNEQFF

d_gene: -
j_gene: TRBJ2-3
v_gene: TRBV5-6
abundance: -
CDR3nt: TGTGCCAGCAGCTTAGAGATTCTTGGAGATACGCAGTATTTT
CDR3aa: CASSLEILGDTQYF

d_gene: TRBD2
j_gene: TRBJ2-1
v_gene: TRBV20-1
abundance: -
CDR3nt: TGCAGTGCCATTTGGACTAGCAATGAGCAGTTCTTC
CDR3aa: CSAIWTSNEQFF

d_gene: -
j_gene: TRBJ2-3
v_gene: TRBV29-1
abundance: -
CDR3nt: TGCAGCGTTACCGGGACGAACACAGATACGCAGTATTTT
CDR3aa: CSVTGTNTDTQYF

d_gene: -
j_gene: TRBJ1-1
v_gene: TRBV7-6
abundance: many
CDR3nt: TGTGCCAGCAGCTTAGAAGGTGGAAGTCCTGAAGCTTTCTTT
CDR3aa: CASSLEGGSPEAFF

d_gene: TRBD1
j_gene: TRBJ2-7
v_gene: TRBV4-1
abundance: -
CDR3nt: TGCGCCAGCAGCCAAGATATGGGGACAGGGGATCGGGAGCAGTACTTC
CDR3aa: CASSQDMGTGDREQYF

d_gene: -
j_gene: TRBJ2-6
v_gene: TRBV29-1
abundance: -
CDR3nt: TGCAGCGTTGTCCTTTTCGGGGGGCCCAAGAGCTCTGGGGCCAACGTCCTGACTTTC
CDR3aa: CSVVLFGGPKSSGANVLTF

d_gene: -
j_gene: TRBJ2-1
v_gene: TRBV19
abundance: many
CDR3nt: TGTGCCAGTAGTATAGAGGTCAGCTCCTACAATGAGCAGTTCTTC
CDR3aa: CASSIEVSSYNEQFF

d_gene: -
j_gene: TRBJ1-5
v_gene: TRBV28
abundance: many
CDR3nt: TGTGCCAGCAGTTTGGCAGGGATTAGCAATCAGCCCCAGCATTTT
CDR3aa: CASSLAGISNQPQHF

d_gene: -
j_gene: TRBJ2-3
v_gene: TRBV11-2
abundance: -
CDR3nt: TGTGCCAGCAGCTTAGTCCGGTCGCAGTATTTT
CDR3aa: CASSLVRSQYF

d_gene: -
j_gene: TRBJ2-3
v_gene: TRBV5-1
abundance: -
CDR3nt: TGCGCCAGCAGCTTAGAGGGGTTCCCAGATACGCAGTATTTT
CDR3aa: CASSLEGFPDTQYF

d_gene: TRBD2
j_gene: TRBJ2-1
v_gene: TRBV12-5
abundance: many
CDR3nt: TGTGCTAGTGGGGCGGGGGGCTTAGATGAGCAGTTCTTC
CDR3aa: CASGAGGLDEQFF

d_gene: -
j_gene: TRBJ2-5
v_gene: TRBV2
abundance: -
CDR3nt: TGTGCCAGCAGTGGATGGCAGGCTATCCAAGAGACCCAGTACTTC
CDR3aa: CASSGWQAIQETQYF

d_gene: TRBD1
j_gene: TRBJ1-5
v_gene: TRBV6-2/TRBV6-3
abundance: -
CDR3nt: TGTGCCAGCAGTTACTCCACAGGGGCAGTCAATCAGCCCCAGCATTTT
CDR3aa: CASSYSTGAVNQPQHF

d_gene: -
j_gene: TRBJ1-6
v_gene: TRBV14
abundance: -
CDR3nt: TGTGCCAGCAGCCACAGAATTGGGCCACCCGCCTCCTATAATTCACCCCTCCACTTT
CDR3aa: CASSHRIGPPASYNSPLHF

d_gene: -
j_gene: TRBJ1-2
v_gene: TRBV27
abundance: -
CDR3nt: TGTGCCAGCAGTTTTGGACAGAGTTATGGCTACACCTTC
CDR3aa: CASSFGQSYGYTF

d_gene: TRBD2
j_gene: TRBJ2-3
v_gene: TRBV28
abundance: many
CDR3nt: TGTGCCAGCAGTTCCTCTAGCGGGGTGGCAGATACGCAGTATTTT
CDR3aa: CASSSSSGVADTQYF

d_gene: -
j_gene: TRBJ1-2
v_gene: TRBV4-3
abundance: few
CDR3nt: TGCGCCAGCAGCCACCTCCAGCCCCTGGGTTATGGCTACACCTTC
CDR3aa: CASSHLQPLGYGYTF

d_gene: -
j_gene: TRBJ1-1
v_gene: TRBV29-1
abundance: -
CDR3nt: TGCAGCGTTGAAAAGGGAGGGAACACTGAAGCTTTCTTT
CDR3aa: CSVEKGGNTEAFF

d_gene: -
j_gene: TRBJ2-2
v_gene: TRBV15
abundance: few
CDR3nt: TGTGCCACCAGCAAGTTTTCGGAGGGCACCGGGGAGCTGTTTTTT
CDR3aa: CATSKFSEGTGELFF

d_gene: -
j_gene: TRBJ1-3
v_gene: TRBV20-1
abundance: few
CDR3nt: TGCAGTGCTAGAGGGGCAGGGCCCGGAAACACCATATATTTT
CDR3aa: CSARGAGPGNTIYF

d_gene: -
j_gene: TRBJ2-7
v_gene: TRBV20-1
abundance: -
CDR3nt: TGCAGTGCTAGTTACGGGGCCTCCTACGAGCAGTACTTC
CDR3aa: CSASYGASYEQYF

d_gene: -
j_gene: TRBJ2-5
v_gene: TRBV2
abundance: few
CDR3nt: TGTGCCAGCAGTGAAGCGCATCGGGAGACCCAGTACTTC
CDR3aa: CASSEAHRETQYF

d_gene: -
j_gene: TRBJ1-1
v_gene: TRBV12-5
abundance: few
CDR3nt: TGTGCTAGTGGTCGAGGGGGGAACACTGAAGCTTTCTTT
CDR3aa: CASGRGGNTEAFF

d_gene: TRBD1
j_gene: TRBJ1-4
v_gene: TRBV6-6
abundance: many
CDR3nt: TGTGCCAGCAGTTACTTACCCGGGACAGATGAAAAACTGTTTTTT
CDR3aa: CASSYLPGTDEKLFF

d_gene: -
j_gene: TRBJ1-2
v_gene: TRBV29-1
abundance: -
CDR3nt: TGCAGCGCCCCGGAAGCCAGGGCTCATGGCTACACCTTC
CDR3aa: CSAPEARAHGYTF

d_gene: -
j_gene: TRBJ2-3
v_gene: TRBV9
abundance: -
CDR3nt: TGTGCCAGCAGCGTAGCTACACCTTCAGATACGCAGTATTTT
CDR3aa: CASSVATPSDTQYF

d_gene: -
j_gene: TRBJ2-5
v_gene: TRBV7-6
abundance: -
CDR3nt: TGTGCCAGCAGCTTCAGCGGGACAAAAGAGACCCAGTACTTC
CDR3aa: CASSFSGTKETQYF

d_gene: TRBD2
j_gene: TRBJ2-5
v_gene: TRBV2
abundance: -
CDR3nt: TGTACCAGCAGTGAAGGGGGCGGGGGGGGAGAGACCCAGTACTTC
CDR3aa: CTSSEGGGGGETQYF

d_gene: -
j_gene: TRBJ1-2
v_gene: TRBV2
abundance: -
CDR3nt: TGTGCCAGCAGTGGCAGGGGCTGCACCTTC
CDR3aa: CASSGRGCTF

d_gene: -
j_gene: TRBJ2-3
v_gene: TRBV7-9
abundance: -
CDR3nt: TGTGCCAGCAGCCCCAGGGGAGGAGATACGCAGTATTTT
CDR3aa: CASSPRGGDTQYF

d_gene: TRBD2
j_gene: TRBJ2-1
v_gene: TRBV19
abundance: -
CDR3nt: TGTGCCAGCACGGGCGGGGGGAATGAGCAGTTCTTC
CDR3aa: CASTGGGNEQFF

d_gene: -
j_gene: TRBJ2-3
v_gene: TRBV11-3
abundance: few
CDR3nt: TGTGCCAGCAGCTTAGGGCAGCAAACCGATACGCAGTATTTT
CDR3aa: CASSLGQQTDTQYF

d_gene: -
j_gene: TRBJ1-1
v_gene: TRBV7-9
abundance: -
CDR3nt: TGTGCCAGCAGCTTCAGGATGAACACTGAAGCTTTCTTT
CDR3aa: CASSFRMNTEAFF

d_gene: -
j_gene: TRBJ2-1
v_gene: TRBV28
abundance: few
CDR3nt: TGTGCCAGCAGTTTGGGTGACAGTACCTACAATGAGCAGTTCTTC
CDR3aa: CASSLGDSTYNEQFF

d_gene: -
j_gene: TRBJ2-2
v_gene: TRBV2
abundance: -
CDR3nt: TGTGCCAGCAACAGCCGTCCAACCGGGGAGCTGTTTTTT
CDR3aa: CASNSRPTGELFF

d_gene: -
j_gene: TRBJ2-1
v_gene: TRBV14
abundance: -
CDR3nt: TGTGCCAGCAGCCATTTCCGGGGCGCCGGGAATGAGCAGTTCTTC
CDR3aa: CASSHFRGAGNEQFF

d_gene: TRBD1
j_gene: TRBJ1-1
v_gene: TRBV20-1
abundance: -
CDR3nt: TGCAGTGCTAGAAGGACAGGGTTTGACACTGAAGCTTTCTTT
CDR3aa: CSARRTGFDTEAFF

d_gene: -
j_gene: TRBJ1-1
v_gene: TRBV19
abundance: many
CDR3nt: TGTGCCAGTAGTAGAGGGGCTTCTGAAGCTTTCTTT
CDR3aa: CASSRGASEAFF

d_gene: TRBD1
j_gene: TRBJ1-4
v_gene: TRBV14
abundance: -
CDR3nt: TGTGCCAGCAGCCAGGACAGGGGGGATGCAACTAATGAAAAACTGTTTTTT
CDR3aa: CASSQDRGDATNEKLFF

d_gene: -
j_gene: TRBJ2-1
v_gene: TRBV7-9
abundance: -
CDR3nt: TGTGCCAGCAGCTCCCAGGGGTATTATGAGCAGTTCTTC
CDR3aa: CASSSQGYYEQFF

d_gene: -
j_gene: TRBJ1-6
v_gene: TRBV10-3
abundance: many
CDR3nt: TGTGCCATCAGGGGTGGGGGGCTCGATTCACCCCTCCACTTT
CDR3aa: CAIRGGGLDSPLHF

d_gene: -
j_gene: TRBJ2-2
v_gene: TRBV28
abundance: few
CDR3nt: TGTGCCAGCAGTGACGACGGGCCCGGCGGGGAGCTGTTTTTT
CDR3aa: CASSDDGPGGELFF

d_gene: TRBD2
j_gene: TRBJ2-1
v_gene: TRBV20-1
abundance: few
CDR3nt: TGCAGTGCTATGCTAACTAGCGGGGGGGCCGCCCCCGCCTATGGAGAGCAGTTCTTC
CDR3aa: CSAMLTSGGAAPAYGEQFF

d_gene: -
j_gene: TRBJ2-7
v_gene: TRBV6-1
abundance: few
CDR3nt: TGTGCCAGCACTGGAGGCTCCTACGAGCAGTACTTC
CDR3aa: CASTGGSYEQYF

d_gene: -
j_gene: TRBJ2-5
v_gene: TRBV7-2
abundance: many
CDR3nt: TGTGCCAGCAGCTTAGTCCCGGTTGCGGGACAAACCCAAGAGACCCAGTACTTC
CDR3aa: CASSLVPVAGQTQETQYF

d_gene: -
j_gene: TRBJ2-2
v_gene: TRBV15
abundance: few
CDR3nt: TGTGCCACCAGTCAGGCCGGGGAGCTGTTTTTT
CDR3aa: CATSQAGELFF

d_gene: -
j_gene: TRBJ2-5
v_gene: TRBV15
abundance: -
CDR3nt: TGTGCCACCAGCAGAGATAGTAACAGACAAGAGACCCAGTACTTC
CDR3aa: CATSRDSNRQETQYF

d_gene: -
j_gene: TRBJ1-5
v_gene: TRBV6-2/TRBV6-3
abundance: -
CDR3nt: TGTGCCAGCAGAAGCTACGCAGATCAGCATTTT
CDR3aa: CASRSYADQHF

d_gene: -
j_gene: TRBJ2-2
v_gene: TRBV14
abundance: -
CDR3nt: TGTGCCAGCAGCTCCCGAGAAGGCCGCGGGACCGGGGAGCTGTTTTTT
CDR3aa: CASSSREGRGTGELFF

d_gene: -
j_gene: TRBJ2-1
v_gene: TRBV19
abundance: -
CDR3nt: TGTGCCAGTAGAATAGGGGCGGGGTTCTCCTACAATGAGCAGTTCTTC
CDR3aa: CASRIGAGFSYNEQFF

d_gene: TRBD2
j_gene: TRBJ2-1
v_gene: TRBV9
abundance: -
CDR3nt: TGTGCCAGCAGCCCCTGGACTAGTTCCGATGAGCAGTTCTTC
CDR3aa: CASSPWTSSDEQFF

d_gene: -
j_gene: TRBJ2-1
v_gene: TRBV12-3/TRBV12-4
abundance: -
CDR3nt: TGTGCCAGCTCGACTACAGGGTGGGCCTACAATGCGCAGTTCTTT
CDR3aa: CASSTTGWAYNAQFF

d_gene: -
j_gene: TRBJ1-2
v_gene: TRBV6-5
abundance: few
CDR3nt: TGTGCCAGCAGTTACGGGTTAGAAGAAACCTTC
CDR3aa: CASSYGLEETF